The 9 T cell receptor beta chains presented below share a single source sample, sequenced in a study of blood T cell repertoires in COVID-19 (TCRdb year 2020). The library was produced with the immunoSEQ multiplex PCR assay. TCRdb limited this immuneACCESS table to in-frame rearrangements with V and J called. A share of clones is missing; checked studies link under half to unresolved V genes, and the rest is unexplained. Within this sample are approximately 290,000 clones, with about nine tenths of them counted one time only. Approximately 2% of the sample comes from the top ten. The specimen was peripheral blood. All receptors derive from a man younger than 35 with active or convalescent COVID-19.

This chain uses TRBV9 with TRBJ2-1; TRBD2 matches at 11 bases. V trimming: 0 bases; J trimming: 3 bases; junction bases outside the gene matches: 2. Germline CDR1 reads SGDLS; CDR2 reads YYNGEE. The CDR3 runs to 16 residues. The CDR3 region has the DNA TGTGCCAGCAGCGTAGGACTAGCGGGAATCTACAATGAGCAGTTCTTC. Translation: CASSVGLAGIYNEQFF.

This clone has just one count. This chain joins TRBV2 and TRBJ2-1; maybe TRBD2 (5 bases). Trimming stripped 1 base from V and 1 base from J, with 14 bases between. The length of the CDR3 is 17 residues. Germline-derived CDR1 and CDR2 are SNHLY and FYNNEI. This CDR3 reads CASSEGGGWESYNEQFF. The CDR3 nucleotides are TGTGCCAGCAGTGAAGGGGGTGGGTGGGAGTCCTACAATGAGCAGTTCTTC. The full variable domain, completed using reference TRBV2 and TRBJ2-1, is EPEVTQTPSHQVTQMGQEVILRCVPISNHLYFYWYRQILGQKVEFLVSFYNNEISEKSEIFDDQFSVERPDGSNFTLKIRSTKLEDSAMYFCASSEGGGWESYNEQFFGPGTRLTVL.

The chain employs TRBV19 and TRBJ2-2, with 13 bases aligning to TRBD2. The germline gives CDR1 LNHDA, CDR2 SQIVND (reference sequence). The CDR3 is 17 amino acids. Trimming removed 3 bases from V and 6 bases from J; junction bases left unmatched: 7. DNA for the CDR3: TGTGCCAGTAGTATCTTAGGACTAGCGGGGGAATCCGGGGAGCTGTTTTTT. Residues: CASSILGLAGESGELFF.

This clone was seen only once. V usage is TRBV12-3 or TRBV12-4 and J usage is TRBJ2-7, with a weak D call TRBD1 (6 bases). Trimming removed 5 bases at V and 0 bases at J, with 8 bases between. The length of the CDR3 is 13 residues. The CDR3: CASSRTVSYEQYF. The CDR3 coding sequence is TGTGCCAGCAGTAGGACAGTCTCCTACGAGCAGTACTTC.

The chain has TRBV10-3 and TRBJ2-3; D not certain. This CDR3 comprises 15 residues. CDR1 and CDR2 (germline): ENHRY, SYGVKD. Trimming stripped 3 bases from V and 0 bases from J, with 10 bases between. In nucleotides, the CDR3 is TGTGCCATCAGTGACCAGACTGCTAGCACAGATACGCAGTATTTT. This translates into CAISDQTASTDTQYF.

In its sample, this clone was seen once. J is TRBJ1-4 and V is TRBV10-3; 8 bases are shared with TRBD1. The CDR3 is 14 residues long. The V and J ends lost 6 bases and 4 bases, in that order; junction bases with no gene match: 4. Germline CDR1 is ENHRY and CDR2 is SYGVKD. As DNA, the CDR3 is TGTGCCATCAGCCAGGGGGCGAGTAATGAAAAACTGTTTTTT. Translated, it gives CAISQGASNEKLFF.

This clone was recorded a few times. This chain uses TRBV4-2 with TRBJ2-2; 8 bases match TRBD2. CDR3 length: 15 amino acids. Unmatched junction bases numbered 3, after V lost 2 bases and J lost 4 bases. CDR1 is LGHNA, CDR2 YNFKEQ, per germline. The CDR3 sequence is CASSQRTSSTGELFF. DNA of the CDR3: TGTGCCAGCAGCCAACGGACTAGCAGCACCGGGGAGCTGTTTTTT.

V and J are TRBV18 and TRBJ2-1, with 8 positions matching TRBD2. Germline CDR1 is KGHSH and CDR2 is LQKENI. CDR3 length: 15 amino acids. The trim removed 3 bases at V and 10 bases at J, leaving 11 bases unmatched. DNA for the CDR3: TGTGCCAGCTCACCTTCTTCGGGGGGGCCGGGAGAGCAGTTCTTC. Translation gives CASSPSSGGPGEQFF.

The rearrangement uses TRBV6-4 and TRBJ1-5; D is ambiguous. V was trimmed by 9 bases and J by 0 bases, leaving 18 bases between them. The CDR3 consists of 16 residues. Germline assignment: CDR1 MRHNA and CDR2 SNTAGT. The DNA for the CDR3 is TGTGCCAGAAGAATTAATGGGAGGAGTAGCAATCAGCCCCAGCATTTT. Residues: CARRINGRSSNQPQHF.